This T cell receptor beta chain was profiled in a study of blood T cell repertoires in COVID-19. Looking at the study overall: COVID-19 samples, acute and convalescent, were from the United States, Italy and Spain.

V lost 7 bases, J lost 6 bases, and 4 bases stayed unmatched. CDR3 length: 12 amino acids. The protocol was immunoSEQ multiplex PCR, while the TCRdb copy is restricted to in-frame clones and leaves out a portion. The data show around 110,000 clones, about 64% seen once. This clone appeared once. This rearrangement joins TRBV12-3 or TRBV12-4 to TRBJ2-5, with 8 bases identical to TRBD1. Sequencing was carried out using peripheral blood. The receptor comes from a human donor with acute or convalescent COVID-19. The donor label of this sample is uncertain. The DNA for the CDR3 is TGTGCCAGCAAACAGGGGGGACAGACCCAGTACTTC. Protein: CASKQGGQTQYF.